These T cell receptor beta chains were read from a single sample in a study of cytomegalovirus exposure and HLA in healthy donors. TCRdb's copy holds only in-frame clones and misses some; the assay was immunoSEQ multiplex PCR. The table includes 89,000 or so clones, around 75% detected once. Source material: PBMCs. The receptors stem from a man between 18 and 29 years old in good health and CMV-seropositive. Each CDR3 is given with its conserved first and last residue. Fields, in order: CDR3 length, V gene, D gene, J gene, clone size, CDR3 DNA, CDR3 protein. The D gene is left open where the match is weak. Size tells how often a clone was seen (once, few, many) or the class of an expanded clone, and some rows leave it out.

16	TRBV28	.	TRBJ1-6	.	TGTGCCAGCAGTTTATTCGGGAGCTCCTATAATTCACCCCTCCACTTT	CASSLFGSSYNSPLHF
17	TRBV2	.	TRBJ2-5	.	TGTGCCAGCAGCGAATATCGGGGGTTACAGGGGCAAGAGACCCAGTACTTC	CASSEYRGLQGQETQYF
16	TRBV7-8	TRBD1	TRBJ2-3	once	TGTGCCAGCAGCGAAAGCCGGGACAGGGGTTACGATACGCAGTATTTT	CASSESRDRGYDTQYF
15	TRBV28	.	TRBJ1-1	.	TGTGCCAGCAGTTTCTTGAAGACGGGAGGGTCGCAAGCTTTCTTT	CASSFLKTGGSQAFF
14	TRBV27	.	TRBJ2-7	.	TGTGCCAGCAGTTACAAGGGGGTCTCCTACGAGCAGTACTTC	CASSYKGVSYEQYF
16	TRBV5-1	TRBD2	TRBJ2-3	few	TGCGCCAGCAGAGTACCTAGCGGGGGGACGACAGATACGCAGTATTTT	CASRVPSGGTTDTQYF
13	TRBV5-1	TRBD1	TRBJ1-2	.	TGCGCCAGCGGGCAAGGGGGCGCCTATGGCTACACCTTC	CASGQGGAYGYTF
14	TRBV6-4	.	TRBJ1-1	.	TGTGCCAGCAGTGACACGGACAGGAACACTGAAGCTTTCTTT	CASSDTDRNTEAFF
12	TRBV28	TRBD1	TRBJ1-2	.	TGTGCCAGCTGCAAGGGACAGCATGGCTACACCTTC	CASCKGQHGYTF
21	TRBV9	TRBD2	TRBJ2-1	.	TGTGCCAGCAGCGTAGATTTGCGGGGGGGGATTGTAGGGAGCTCCTACAATGAGCAGTTCTTC	CASSVDLRGGIVGSSYNEQFF
14	TRBV5-1	TRBD1	TRBJ1-6	.	TGCGCCAGCAGCTTGGGGACAGGGAATTCACCCCTCCACTTT	CASSLGTGNSPLHF
14	TRBV28	.	TRBJ1-2	once	TGTGCCAGCAGTTTACCGCAGGGGAACTATGGCTACACCTTC	CASSLPQGNYGYTF
17	TRBV19	TRBD1	TRBJ2-7	few	TGTGCCAGTAGTAGGGGGGCCGTGGGACAGGCGATCTACGAGCAGTACTTC	CASSRGAVGQAIYEQYF
16	TRBV5-1	TRBD1	TRBJ2-6	.	TGCGCCAGCAGCTGGACAGGGGGCACTGGGGCCAACGTCCTGACTTTC	CASSWTGGTGANVLTF
17	TRBV29-1	TRBD2	TRBJ2-1	many	TGCAGCGTAAGGGGACTAGCGGGGGGGCACGGATACAATGAGCAGTTCTTC	CSVRGLAGGHGYNEQFF
14	TRBV5-1	TRBD2	TRBJ2-7	.	TGCGCCAGCAGCTTGGAGCGGGGCCTGGGCGAGCAGTACTTC	CASSLERGLGEQYF
14	TRBV5-1	.	TRBJ1-1	.	TGCGCCAGCAGCCCCACGGGTCGGAACACTGAAGCTTTCTTT	CASSPTGRNTEAFF
14	TRBV6-1	.	TRBJ1-4	.	TGTGCCAGCAGTGAAGGGACAGCCTCCGAAAAACTGTTTTTT	CASSEGTASEKLFF
18	TRBV7-9	TRBD2	TRBJ2-3	.	TGTGCCAGCAGCTTAGCCCGCACTCGAGCGGGGGCAACAGATACGCAGTATTTT	CASSLARTRAGATDTQYF
18	TRBV19	.	TRBJ2-1	few	TGTGCCAGTAGTATCAGGAGTAGAGGACAGAGCTCCTACAATGAGCAGTTCTTC	CASSIRSRGQSSYNEQFF
14	TRBV6-8	TRBD1	TRBJ1-2	few	TGTGCCAGCGATAATAGGACAGGTCTGTATGGCTACACCTTC	CASDNRTGLYGYTF
14	TRBV19	TRBD1	TRBJ2-1	.	TGTGCCAGTAGGATACAGGGGGCGGGTAGTGAGCAGTTCTTC	CASRIQGAGSEQFF
16	TRBV6-5	TRBD1	TRBJ2-5	many	TGTGCCAGCAGTTACTCAGGACAGGGGAGGGAAGAGACCCAGTACTTC	CASSYSGQGREETQYF
17	TRBV5-4	TRBD1	TRBJ2-6	.	TGTGCCAGCAGCACCGGGACAGGGTTCTCTGGGGCCAACGTCCTGACTTTC	CASSTGTGFSGANVLTF
13	TRBV5-6	.	TRBJ1-2	.	TGTGCCAGCAGCTTGGCACAGGGTTATGGCTACACCTTC	CASSLAQGYGYTF
15	TRBV9	TRBD2	TRBJ2-7	.	TGTGCCAGCAGCGTAGGAGGCCTAGCGGGCTACGAGCAGTACTTC	CASSVGGLAGYEQYF
15	TRBV19	TRBD2	TRBJ2-1	.	TGTGCCAGTAGTATTAGCGGGGACCACTACAATGAGCAGTTCTTC	CASSISGDHYNEQFF
15	TRBV6-4	.	TRBJ2-6	.	TGTGCCAGCAGCGAGAGTAGCTCTGGGGCCAACGTCCTGACTTTC	CASSESSSGANVLTF
16	TRBV4-1	TRBD2	TRBJ2-5	.	TGCGCCAGCAGCCACACCGGGGGGGCAGAAGGAAAGACCCAGTACTTC	CASSHTGGAEGKTQYF
16	TRBV6-5	TRBD1	TRBJ2-1	.	TGTGCCAGCAGTTTAACAGGGGAACCACTCTACAATGAGCAGTTCTTC	CASSLTGEPLYNEQFF
12	TRBV6-1	.	TRBJ1-4	.	TGTGCCAGCACCCCGGCGGGTGAAAAACTGTTTTTT	CASTPAGEKLFF
14	TRBV28	.	TRBJ2-5	.	TGTGCCAGCAGGCCGGGACTCTCACAAGAGACCCAGTACTTC	CASRPGLSQETQYF
15	TRBV7-3	.	TRBJ2-2	.	TGTGCCAGCAGCTTAACTAGGGTTGGACTGGGGGAGCTGTTTTTT	CASSLTRVGLGELFF
17	TRBV2	.	TRBJ2-5	.	TGTGCCAGCAGTGAAAATGGGGGATACGGCAGGGGAGAGACCCAGTACTTC	CASSENGGYGRGETQYF
15	TRBV7-8	TRBD1	TRBJ2-7	.	TGTGCCAGCAGCTCCGGGACAGGGGGCTCCTACGAGCAGTACTTC	CASSSGTGGSYEQYF
14	TRBV28	.	TRBJ1-2	.	TGTGCCAGCAGTTTTCCTCAGGGCGCCTATGGCTACACCTTC	CASSFPQGAYGYTF
14	TRBV27	.	TRBJ2-2	.	TGTGCCAGCGTGTCGCAGATGAACACCGGGGAGCTGTTTTTT	CASVSQMNTGELFF
12	TRBV30	TRBD1	TRBJ1-1	.	TGTGCCTGGGGACAGGAGAACACTGAAGCTTTCTTT	CAWGQENTEAFF
13	TRBV5-6	.	TRBJ1-1	.	TGTGCCAGCAGCTTACCGGCAGGGAATGAAGCTTTCTTT	CASSLPAGNEAFF
14	TRBV5-6	TRBD1	TRBJ2-7	.	TGTGCCAGCAGCCTCCGGGGACAGGGTTACGAGCAGTACTTC	CASSLRGQGYEQYF
13	TRBV27	.	TRBJ1-1	.	TGTGCCAGCAGTTTATTTGGTCGGGCTGAAGCTTTCTTT	CASSLFGRAEAFF
15	TRBV28	.	TRBJ1-6	once	TGTGCCAGCAGAGGACAGAGCTCCTATAATTCACCCCTCCACTTT	CASRGQSSYNSPLHF
18	TRBV5-4	TRBD1	TRBJ1-1	.	TGTGCCAGCAGCGCTACCGGGACAGGGGGCTACATGAACACTGAAGCTTTCTTT	CASSATGTGGYMNTEAFF
15	TRBV28	TRBD1	TRBJ2-7	.	TGTGCCAGCAGTTTAGACAGGGTGAAGGCTTACGAGCAGTACTTC	CASSLDRVKAYEQYF
14	TRBV14	TRBD1	TRBJ2-7	.	TGTGCCAGCAGCCATGGACAGGGAGCCTACGAGCAGTACTTC	CASSHGQGAYEQYF
15	TRBV5-1	TRBD1	TRBJ2-5	once	TGCGCCAGCAGCGGCGGGACAGGCGACCAAGAGACCCAGTACTTC	CASSGGTGDQETQYF
15	TRBV27	TRBD1	TRBJ1-2	.	TGTGCCAGCAGTTTCCTGAACAGGGGTTCCTATGGCTACACCTTC	CASSFLNRGSYGYTF
13	TRBV7-2	TRBD1	TRBJ1-2	.	TGTGCCAGCAGCCCACAGGGGTGGAATGGCTACACCTTC	CASSPQGWNGYTF